This T cell receptor (beta chain) was found in a study of blood T cell repertoires in COVID-19. As for the study in general: Italy, Spain and the United States were the sources of the convalescent and acute COVID-19 samples. In each case, the material was cDNA or gDNA derived from T cells, B-cell-depleted T cells, or PBMCs.

V lost 1 base and J lost 4; bases outside the gene matches: 6. This CDR3 region has 16 residues. Germline CDR1 and CDR2: SGHAT and FQNNGV. In the authors' workflow: Cell counts per sample came from amplifying reference gene primers. Produced via immunoSEQ multiplex PCR; TCRdb's table is partial and in-frame only. V, J and clone size derive from that table, while D and trimming were established from the DNA sequence. The sample lists approximately 110,000 clones; about 91% were seen once. This sequence originates from a woman in her fifties or sixties with active or convalescent COVID-19. The chain employs TRBV11-2 and TRBJ2-1; 8 positions match TRBD2. The sample taken for sequencing was peripheral blood. This chain's CDR3 is CASSLAVAGKYNEQFF. The CDR3 DNA follows: TGTGCCAGCAGCTTAGCGGTAGCGGGAAAGTACAATGAGCAGTTCTTC. The full variable domain, completed using reference TRBV11-2 and TRBJ2-1, is EAGVAQSPRYKIIEKRQSVAFWCNPISGHATLYWYQQILGQGPKLLIQFQNNGVVDDSQLPKDRFSAERLKGVDSTLKIQPAKLEDSAVYLCASSLAVAGKYNEQFFGPGTRLTVL.